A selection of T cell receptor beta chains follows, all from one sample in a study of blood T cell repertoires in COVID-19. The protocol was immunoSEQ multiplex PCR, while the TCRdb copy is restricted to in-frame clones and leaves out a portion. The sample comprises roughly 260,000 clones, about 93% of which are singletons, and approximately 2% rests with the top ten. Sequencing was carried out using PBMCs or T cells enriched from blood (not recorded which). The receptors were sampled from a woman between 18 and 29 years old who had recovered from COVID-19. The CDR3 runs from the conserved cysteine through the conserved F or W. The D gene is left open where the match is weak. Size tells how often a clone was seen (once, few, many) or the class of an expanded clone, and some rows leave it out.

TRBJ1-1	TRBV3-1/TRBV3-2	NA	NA	TGTGCCAGCAGCCAAACAGGGTTTAGAACTGAAGCTTTCTTT	CASSQTGFRTEAFF
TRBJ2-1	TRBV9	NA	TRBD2	TGTGCCAGTCGCTCTTCGGGGGGGAAGAACAATGAGCAGTTCTTC	CASRSSGGKNNEQFF
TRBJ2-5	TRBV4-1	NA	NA	TGCGCCAGCAGCCCCGGTCCCCTTGGGAGTGAAAAGACCCAGTACTTC	CASSPGPLGSEKTQYF
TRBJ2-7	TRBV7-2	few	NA	TGTGCCAGCAGCTTAGCAGCTAGCTACGAGCAGTACTTC	CASSLAASYEQYF
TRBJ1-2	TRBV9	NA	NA	TGTGCCAGCAGCGTAGGTAACAGATTGAGTGGCTACACCTTC	CASSVGNRLSGYTF
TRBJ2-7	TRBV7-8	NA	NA	TGTGCCAGCAGGCAGGCCCGGTTCTCCTACGAGCAGTACTTC	CASRQARFSYEQYF
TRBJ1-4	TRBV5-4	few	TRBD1	TGTGCCAGCAGTCCCGGGGACAGAAATGAAAAACTGTTTTTT	CASSPGDRNEKLFF
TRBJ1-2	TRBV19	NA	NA	TGTGCCAGTAGTATCCGGGGTCTCAACTATGGCTACACCTTC	CASSIRGLNYGYTF
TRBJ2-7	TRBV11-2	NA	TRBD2	TGTGCCAGCAGCGTTTTAAGCGGGAGAAGATACGAGCAGTACTTC	CASSVLSGRRYEQYF
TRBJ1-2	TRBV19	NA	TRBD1	TGTGCCAGTAGTCCGTCGACAGGGGGTGGCTACACCTTC	CASSPSTGGGYTF
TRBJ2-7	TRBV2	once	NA	TGTGCCAGCGGGGGGACAGCCCTCCCCTACGAGCAGTACTTC	CASGGTALPYEQYF
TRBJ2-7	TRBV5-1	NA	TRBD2	TGCGCCAGCACCCCAGAGGGAACAGGGACTAGGGGGAGCTCCTACGAGCAGTACTTC	CASTPEGTGTRGSSYEQYF
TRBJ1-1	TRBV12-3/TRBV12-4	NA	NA	TGTGCCAGTAACAGGGCTCCGGCTACTGAAGCTTTCTTT	CASNRAPATEAFF
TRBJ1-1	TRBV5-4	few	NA	TGTGCCAGCAGCTTGGGCGGCTTACGCACTGAAGCTTTCTTT	CASSLGGLRTEAFF
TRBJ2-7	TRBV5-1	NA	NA	TGCGCCAGCAGCTTGGCCGAGACAAATTACGAGCAGTACTTC	CASSLAETNYEQYF
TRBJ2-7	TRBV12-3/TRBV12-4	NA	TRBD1	TGTGCCAGTAGGGACAGGGGGCTTGATGAGCAGTACTTC	CASRDRGLDEQYF
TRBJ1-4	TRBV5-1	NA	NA	TGCGCCAGCAGCCAACAACCCGCAGGGTTCGAAGAAAAACTGTTTTTT	CASSQQPAGFEEKLFF
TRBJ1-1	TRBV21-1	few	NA	TGTGCCAGCCGGACAGTGAACACTGAAGCTTTCTTT	CASRTVNTEAFF
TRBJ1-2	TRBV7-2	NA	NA	TGTGCCAGCAGCTTAGATCGGGGTCGAAGCTATGGCTACACCTTC	CASSLDRGRSYGYTF
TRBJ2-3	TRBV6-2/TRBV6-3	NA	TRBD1	TGTGCCAGCAGTATACAGGGGGGAGATACGCAGTATTTT	CASSIQGGDTQYF
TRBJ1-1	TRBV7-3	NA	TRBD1	TGTGCCACCCTTAGGGTGGGACAGATCGGCACTGAAGCTTTCTTT	CATLRVGQIGTEAFF
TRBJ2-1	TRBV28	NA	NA	TGTGCCAGCAGTTTAGCAGGTGAGCAGTTCTTC	CASSLAGEQFF
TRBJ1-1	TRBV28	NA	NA	TGTGCCAGCAGCCTGGGGGGGGTGAACACTGAAGCTTTCTTT	CASSLGGVNTEAFF
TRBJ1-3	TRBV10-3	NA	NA	TGTGCCACGACAGCTGACTCTGGAAACACCATATATTTT	CATTADSGNTIYF
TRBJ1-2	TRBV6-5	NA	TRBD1	TGTGCCAGCAGTTCGGACAGGGGAGGAAGCAAGTATGGCTACACCTTC	CASSSDRGGSKYGYTF
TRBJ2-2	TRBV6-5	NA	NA	TGTGCCAGCAGGCCCCCGGGACTTAACACCGGGGAGCTGTTTTTT	CASRPPGLNTGELFF
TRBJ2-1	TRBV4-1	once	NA	TGCGCCAGCAGCCCGAGAAAGGGGGCGCGGGACGATGAGCAGTTCTTC	CASSPRKGARDDEQFF
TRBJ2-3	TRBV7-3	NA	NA	TGTGCCAGCAGCTTAACGGGGGGAGGCACAGATACGCAGTATTTT	CASSLTGGGTDTQYF
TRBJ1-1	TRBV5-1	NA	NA	TGCGCCAGCAGCTTCGGGGAGGGTGAAGCTTTCTTT	CASSFGEGEAFF
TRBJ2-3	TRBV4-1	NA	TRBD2	TGCGCCAGCAGCCACGGAACTAGCGGGAGGGGAATAGATACGCAGTATTTT	CASSHGTSGRGIDTQYF
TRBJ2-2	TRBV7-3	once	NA	TGTGCCAGCAGCCCGCTTATAGGGGGGACAGCGAACACCGGGGAGCTGTTTTTT	CASSPLIGGTANTGELFF
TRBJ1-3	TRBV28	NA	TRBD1	TGTGCCAGCAGCACAGGGGGCAGAGGAAACACCATATATTTT	CASSTGGRGNTIYF
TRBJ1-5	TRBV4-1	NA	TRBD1	TGCGCCAGCAGCCAACCAGACAGGGGCAATCAGCCCCAGCATTTT	CASSQPDRGNQPQHF
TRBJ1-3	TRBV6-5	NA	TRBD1	TGTGCCAGCAGCATTGGACAGGGGGCTGGAAACACCATATATTTT	CASSIGQGAGNTIYF
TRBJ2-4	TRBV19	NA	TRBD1	TGTGCCAGTAGCGCGACAGGGCATGGTTGGAGCGAAAACATTCAGTACTTC	CASSATGHGWSENIQYF
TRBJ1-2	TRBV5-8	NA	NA	TGTGCCAGCAGCCTTACACAGACAGCTTACTATGGCTACACCTTC	CASSLTQTAYYGYTF
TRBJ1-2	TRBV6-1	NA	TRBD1	TGTGCCAGCAGTGAACGTGACAGGGGGCTAGATGGCTACACCTTC	CASSERDRGLDGYTF
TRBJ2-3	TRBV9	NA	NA	TGTGCCAGCAGCGTAGCACCGACGGGAGACGTTAATACGCAGTATTTT	CASSVAPTGDVNTQYF
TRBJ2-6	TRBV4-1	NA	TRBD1	TGCGCCAGCAGCCACCCGACAGGGGGAGCCAACGTCCTGACTTTC	CASSHPTGGANVLTF
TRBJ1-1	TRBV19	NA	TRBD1	TGTGCCAGTAGTATAGGGCCGTGGGAATGGGCAGGGGGCGCTGTGGACACTGAAGCTTTCTTT	CASSIGPWEWAGGAVDTEAFF
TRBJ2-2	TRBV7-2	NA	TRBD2	TGTGCCAGCAGCTTAGAAGAACTAGCGGGAGTTACCGGGGAGCTGTTTTTT	CASSLEELAGVTGELFF
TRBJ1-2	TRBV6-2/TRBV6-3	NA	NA	TGTGCCAGCATCCCGGCGCCGCAATGGGCCTATGGCTACACCTTC	CASIPAPQWAYGYTF
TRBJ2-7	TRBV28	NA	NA	TGTGCCAGCAGTCCTCCCCCCCGGGGCTACGAGCAGTACTTC	CASSPPPRGYEQYF
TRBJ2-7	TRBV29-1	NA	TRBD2	TGCAGCGTGCTACTCAGGGGACTAGCGGAGCAGCAGTACTTC	CSVLLRGLAEQQYF
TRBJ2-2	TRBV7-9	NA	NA	TGTGCCAGCCGAGGGGGGGAAGAGCTGTTTTTT	CASRGGEELFF
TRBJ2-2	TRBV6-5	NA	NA	TGTGCCTGCAACGAAGGGGCGAGTAACACCGGGGAGCTGTTTTTT	CACNEGASNTGELFF